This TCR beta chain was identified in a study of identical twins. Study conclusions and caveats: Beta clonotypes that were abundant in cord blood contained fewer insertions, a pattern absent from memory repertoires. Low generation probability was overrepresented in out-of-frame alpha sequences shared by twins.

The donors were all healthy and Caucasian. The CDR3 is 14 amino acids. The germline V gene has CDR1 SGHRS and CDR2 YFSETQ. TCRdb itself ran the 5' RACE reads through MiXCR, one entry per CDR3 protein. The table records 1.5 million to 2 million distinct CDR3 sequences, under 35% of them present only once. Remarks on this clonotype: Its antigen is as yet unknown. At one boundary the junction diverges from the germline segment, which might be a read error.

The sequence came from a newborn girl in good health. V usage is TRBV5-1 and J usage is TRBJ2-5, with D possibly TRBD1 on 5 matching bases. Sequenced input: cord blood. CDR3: CASSLVGQEETQYF. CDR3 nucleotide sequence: TGCGCCAGCAGTTTGGTGGGGCAGGAAGAGACCCAGTACTTC. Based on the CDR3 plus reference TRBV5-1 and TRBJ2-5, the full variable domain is KAGVTQTPRYLIKTRGQQVTLSCSPISGHRSVSWYQQTPGQGLQFLFEYFSETQRNKGNFPGRFSGRQFSNSRSEMNVSTLELGDSALYLCASSLVGQEETQYFGPGTRLLVL.